Below, 22 T cell receptor beta chains from the same sample are listed, as sequenced in a study of Ad26.COV2.S vaccination and SARS-CoV-2 variants. Treatment noted: 15 to 20 received Ad26.COV2.S at low or high dose, single or two shots; several received placebo; per-sample allocation not given. The investigators took samples on day 63 after the first vaccine or placebo injection. Repertoires were generated with immunoSEQ multiplex PCR, while TCRdb's copy carries only in-frame clones and drops some. The table lists roughly 320,000 clones, roughly 84% of them singletons. The source material was peripheral blood, sampled in a trial of Ad26.COV2.S vaccine versus placebo. These receptors were collected from a person between 18 and 65 years old who received the Ad26.COV2.S COVID-19 vaccine or a placebo.

This sequence joins TRBV3-1 (or the pseudogene TRBV3-2) and TRBJ2-7; TRBD2 agrees at 8 bases. CDR3 length equals 14 residues. V lost 4 bases and J lost 2; bases outside the gene matches: 4. Germline V CDR1 and CDR2: LGHDT, YNNKEL (reference sequence). CDR3 nucleotides: TGTGCCAGCAGCCTCGGGGGGGGAACCTACGAGCAGTACTTC. This codes for CASSLGGGTYEQYF.

The CDR3 bases are TGTGCCAGCTCAAAAGGGGACTGGACCGGGGAGCTGTTTTTT. Amino acids: CASSKGDWTGELFF. This chain connects TRBV6-5 to TRBJ2-2, with D possibly being TRBD2 (6 bases). Germline lookup yields CDR1 MNHEY and CDR2 SVGAGI. Trimming removed 8 bases from V and 5 bases from J, with 15 bases in between. The CDR3 contains 14 residues.

The gene calls are TRBV5-6 and TRBJ2-3; 10 bases align to TRBD1. J lost 2 bases, V lost 4 bases, and 7 bases had no gene match. This CDR3 contains 16 residues. CDR1 and CDR2 (germline): SGHDT, YYEEEE. Written as DNA, the CDR3 is TGTGCCAGCAGCAGCCCGGGACAGGGGACCACAGATACGCAGTATTTT. Translation: CASSSPGQGTTDTQYF.

The J gene is TRBJ1-5, the V gene TRBV7-2, with TRBD1 as a possible D gene (6 bases). The CDR3 spans 14 residues. V was cut by 2 bases and J by 6 bases, with 11 bases left in between. Germline CDR1 is SGHTA and CDR2 is FQGNSA. The CDR3 here is CASSLQQGGQPQHF. CDR3 sequence (DNA): TGTGCCAGCAGCTTACAACAGGGTGGTCAGCCCCAGCATTTT.

The chain's CDR3 is CASSQGYLGQETQYF. The CDR3 nucleotides read TGTGCCAGCAGCCAAGGCTACCTTGGGCAAGAGACCCAGTACTTC. The chain combines TRBV4-2 with TRBJ2-5; no reliable D call. The CDR3 is made up of 15 amino acids. With 1 base removed from V and 2 bases from J, the gap between germline ends came to 11 bases. Germline V gene lookup returns CDR1 LGHNA and CDR2 YNFKEQ.

This chain joins TRBV23-1 and TRBJ2-5; no definite D call. TRBV23-1 is noted as an ORF with a role that remains uncertain. V was clipped by 2 bases and J by 5 bases, with 9 bases between them. The CDR3 runs 13 residues. CDR3: CASSQVDGETQYF. The DNA of the CDR3 is TGCGCCAGCAGTCAAGTGGATGGGGAGACCCAGTACTTC.

The gene calls are TRBV18 and TRBJ1-4; TRBD1 agrees at 9 bases. The germline gives CDR1 KGHSH, CDR2 LQKENI. CDR3 length: 14 amino acids. V was pared by 2 bases and J by 8 bases, with 3 bases of the junction left unmatched. CDR3 in amino acids: CASSPGQGREKLFF. The CDR3 coding sequence is TGTGCCAGCTCACCAGGACAGGGGCGGGAAAAACTGTTTTTT.

V and J are TRBV30 and TRBJ1-5; no firm D call. CDR1 and CDR2 from the germline V gene are GTSNPN and SVGIG (reference sequence). The CDR3 contains 15 residues. V was cut by 0 bases and J by 1 base, with 10 bases left in between. The CDR3 sequence is CAWSVSSSSNQPQHF. The CDR3, as DNA: TGTGCCTGGAGTGTATCCTCGTCAAGCAATCAGCCCCAGCATTTT.

The J gene is TRBJ1-3, the V gene TRBV7-2; TRBD1 matches at 8 bases. V lost 0 bases, J lost 4 bases, and 5 bases stayed unmatched. The CDR3 has 16 amino acids. CDR1 is SGHTA, CDR2 FQGNSA, per germline. CDR3 sequence reads: CASSLATGAVGNTIYF. As DNA, the CDR3 is TGTGCCAGCAGCTTAGCGACAGGGGCGGTGGGAAACACCATATATTTT.

This clone was recorded only once. The V call is TRBV2, the J call TRBJ2-7; 8 nucleotides align to TRBD2. Germline V gene sequence: CDR1 SNHLY, CDR2 FYNNEI. The CDR3 length is 15 residues. V was pared by 7 bases and J by 3 bases, with 11 bases of the junction left unmatched. CDR3: CASNPVVAGNYEQYF. The CDR3 region has the DNA TGTGCCAGCAATCCCGTGGTAGCGGGGAACTACGAGCAGTACTTC. The variable domain in full, with the rest retrieved from reference TRBV2 and TRBJ2-7, is EPEVTQTPSHQVTQMGQEVILRCVPISNHLYFYWYRQILGQKVEFLVSFYNNEISEKSEIFDDQFSVERPDGSNFTLKIRSTKLEDSAMYFCASNPVVAGNYEQYFGPGTRLTVT.

The V gene is TRBV4-2, the J gene TRBJ2-2, with D maybe TRBD1 (6 bases). Germline CDR1 reads LGHNA; CDR2 reads YNFKEQ. V gave up 0 bases and J gave up 7 bases, with 15 bases separating them. The CDR3 runs to 16 residues. CDR3 region: CASSQDNYRGNGELFF. CDR3 nucleotides: TGTGCCAGCAGCCAAGATAATTATAGGGGGAACGGGGAGCTGTTTTTT.

This sequence joins TRBV7-2 and TRBJ1-6; 7 bases agree with TRBD1. CDR3 length equals 16 residues. Trimming at V came to 5 bases and at J to 9 bases, leaving 13 bases not matched to a gene. Germline values: CDR1 SGHTA, CDR2 FQGNSA. The CDR3 loop reads CASSTKQGLLSSPLHF. The CDR3 coding sequence is TGTGCCAGCAGCACCAAACAGGGGCTGTTATCTTCACCCCTCCACTTT.

The chain is built from TRBV12-3 or TRBV12-4 and TRBJ1-1, with a possible D match to TRBD1 (6 bases). Trimming removed 6 bases from V and 6 bases from J, with 11 bases in between. The CDR3 sequence is 12 residues long. DNA of the CDR3: TGTGCCAGCAGCCCGACAGGTGCTGAAGCTTTCTTT. Its protein is CASSPTGAEAFF.

The chain combines TRBV7-9 with TRBJ1-6, with TRBD1 matching over 10 bases. Germline V gene sequence: CDR1 SEHNR, CDR2 FQNEAQ (reference sequence). Trimming at V came to 6 bases and at J to 8 bases, leaving 16 bases not matched to a gene. This CDR3 comprises 18 residues. The DNA of the CDR3 is TGTGCCAGCAGACCCCCCCCTCGGACAGGGGGAGTTGATTCACCCCTCCACTTT. This gives the protein CASRPPPRTGGVDSPLHF.

This chain connects TRBV27 to TRBJ1-3; D call uncertain. Deletions cut 6 bases from V and 0 bases from J, with 12 bases between. Germline V gives CDR1 MNHEY, CDR2 SMNVEV (reference sequence). The CDR3 contains 15 residues. The CDR3 here is CASRGGGLSGNTIYF. CDR3 in DNA: TGTGCCAGCAGGGGAGGAGGCCTCTCTGGAAACACCATATATTTT.

This chain joins TRBV16 and TRBJ2-3; 11 bases match TRBD2. After removal of 3 bases from V and 1 base from J, the junction contained 9 bases not matched to a gene. Germline CDR1 is KGHSY and CDR2 is FQNENV. The CDR3 spans 18 residues. The CDR3 sequence is CASSHRLAGSAGTDTQYF. CDR3 in DNA: TGTGCCAGCAGCCATCGACTAGCGGGGTCTGCAGGCACAGATACGCAGTATTTT.

The chain carries TRBV20-1 and TRBJ1-5; D is perhaps TRBD1 (6 bases). With 3 bases removed from V and 7 bases from J, the gap between germline ends came to 10 bases. The V gene's germline CDR1 is DFQATT and CDR2 SNEGSKA (reference sequence). This CDR3 region has 12 residues. The DNA of the CDR3 is TGCAGTGCTAGTGCAGGGGACCAGCCCCAGCATTTT. Translation gives CSASAGDQPQHF.

The V gene is TRBV7-9, the J gene TRBJ1-1, with 10 bases that match TRBD1. J gave up 0 bases and V 5 bases, and 6 bases lay outside the gene matches. CDR3 length equals 16 residues. Germline CDR1 reads SEHNR; CDR2 reads FQNEAQ (reference sequence). CDR3 DNA: TGTGCCAGCAGCCCCCGGGACAGGGGACTGAACACTGAAGCTTTCTTT. Translating it yields CASSPRDRGLNTEAFF.

The chain employs TRBV15 and TRBJ2-3, with a possible D match to TRBD2 (6 bases). This CDR3 has 13 residues. Germline-derived CDR1 and CDR2 are LNHNV and YYDKDF (reference sequence). V dropped 6 bases and J dropped 7 bases, with 14 bases sitting between them. DNA of the CDR3: TGTGCCACCAGTCCGTGGGGGAGGAATACGCAGTATTTT. This translates into CATSPWGRNTQYF.

The chain employs TRBV7-9 and TRBJ1-6; D is ambiguous. This CDR3 has 14 residues. Germline CDR1 SEHNR, CDR2 FQNEAQ (reference sequence). Trimming removed 5 bases at V and 9 bases at J, with 14 bases between. DNA of the CDR3: TGTGCCAGCAGCCCCAGAGGAGGGAGTTCACCCCTCCACTTT. It specifies CASSPRGGSSPLHF.

The V gene is TRBV5-4, the J gene TRBJ2-7; 7 bases are shared with TRBD1. CDR3 length equals 15 residues. Losses at the gene ends were 4 bases for V and 0 bases for J; bases not matched to a gene: 7. Germline V lookup: CDR1 SGHNT, CDR2 YYREEE (reference sequence). The DNA for the CDR3 is TGTGCCAGCAGCCGTAACCGGGACAGCTCCTACGAGCAGTACTTC. Translated: CASSRNRDSSYEQYF.

J is TRBJ1-2 and V is TRBV5-1, with TRBD1 matching over 7 bases. The V segment lost 4 bases and the J segment 0 bases; nucleotides outside the gene matches: 6. Germline CDR1 and CDR2: SGHRS and YFSETQ. The length of the CDR3 is 15 residues. For the CDR3, the DNA is TGCGCCAGCAGCCCTGGGACAGCCTCTAACTATGGCTACACCTTC. Translating gives CASSPGTASNYGYTF.